This T cell receptor (beta chain) was identified during a study of T cell responses to AZD1222 COVID-19 vaccine. Regarding the study as a whole: The donors showed a predominance of white British ancestry and of females, with possible underestimation of clonal diversity. CD4 TCRs covered the whole spike, strongest at regions 160-218 and 743-854. Repertoire sampling was restricted to post-peak T cell response timepoints. Close to half of all spike-specific TCRs reportedly target regions of the variants that are unmutated.

In the case of this clone: Its target is not known.

CDR1 and CDR2 (germline): SGHRS, YFSETQ. V was trimmed by 5 bases and J by 2 bases, leaving 11 bases between them. CDR3 length: 14 residues. The protocol was immunoSEQ multiplex PCR, while the TCRdb copy is restricted to in-frame clones and leaves out a portion. The profile shows 85,000 to 120,000 clones, about four fifths of them singletons. The sample here was peripheral blood, taken on day 0 of AZD1222 vaccination. The rearrangement uses TRBV5-1 and TRBJ2-1; weak D call: TRBD1 (5 bases). The sequence was collected from an adult in good health. This CDR3 reads CASSQGSTYNEQFF. CDR3 bases: TGCGCCAGCAGTCAGGGTAGCACCTACAATGAGCAGTTCTTC.